The source of this T cell receptor beta chain is a study of blood T cell repertoires in COVID-19. Across the study: Sites in the United States, Italy and Spain provided acute and convalescent COVID-19 samples.

In the authors' methods: Researchers report that nucleated cell counts were estimated from reference gene primer amplification. Produced via immunoSEQ multiplex PCR; TCRdb's table is partial and in-frame only. That table is the source of V, J and clone size, and D and trimming were worked out from the DNA. The table shows 250,000 or so clones, with about 85% occurring only once. Germline CDR1 reads SGHTS; CDR2 reads YDEGEE. The CDR3 totals 14 residues. With 2 bases clipped from V and 6 bases from J, the junction kept 5 bases outside the gene matches. The sample taken for sequencing was peripheral blood. V is TRBV5-8 and J is TRBJ1-5; 7 nucleotides agree with TRBD1. This receptor was taken from a man between 60 and 75 years old with acute or convalescent COVID-19. The CDR3: CASSFNDRAQPQHF. The CDR3 nucleotides are TGTGCCAGCAGCTTTAACGACAGGGCTCAGCCCCAGCATTTT.